This TCR beta chain originates from a study of cytomegalovirus exposure and HLA in healthy donors. Notes on the study in general: Several top significant clusters appeared, in a later analysis, to be linked to common viral pathogens. Associated with HLA alleles at 0.05 false discovery rate in a later analysis were around 17,000 TCR beta sequences. A reported reduction in N-insertions relative to the roughly 610-donor mean was seen in an Asian-associated ancestry cluster in a later analysis. Relative to equally common others, HLA-associated TCR beta chains showed greater clonal expansion in a later analysis.

In the PCR, 60 Vbeta and 13 Jbeta primers were used. The repertoire was sequenced with immunoSEQ multiplex PCR; TCRdb's copy has only in-frame clones and lacks some. Altogether 100,000 to 150,000 clones are present, about 68% being singletons, with the ten largest covering 4%. This CDR3 comprises 13 residues. CDR1 SEHNR and CDR2 FQNEAQ come from the germline V gene (reference sequence). V lost 1 base to trimming and J lost 0 bases, with 4 bases between them. This clone was detected once. What it binds is not known. This sequence joins TRBV7-9 and TRBJ2-7; D remains ambiguous. The sample was PBMCs. The TCR was taken from a man aged 40-55 years in good health and CMV-seropositive. The CDR3 sequence: CASSLVSSYEQYF. The CDR3 DNA reads as TGTGCCAGCAGCTTAGTCAGCTCCTACGAGCAGTACTTC. Full variable domain (missing parts from reference TRBV7-9 and TRBJ2-7): DTGVSQNPRHKITKRGQNVTFRCDPISEHNRLYWYRQTLGQGPEFLTYFQNEAQLEKSRLLSDRFSAERPKGSFSTLEIQRTEQGDSAMYLCASSLVSSYEQYFGPGTRLTVT.